This TCR beta chain was captured by sequencing in a study of T cell responses to AZD1222 COVID-19 vaccine. Only in-frame clones appear in the TCRdb table, and some are missing; sequencing was by immunoSEQ multiplex PCR. The sample yields about 260,000 clones, approximately 95% seen once. As for this clone: Antigen unknown.

Points from the study as a whole: Within unmutated variant regions lay the reported targets of nearly half of spike-specific TCRs. Clonal diversity may have been underestimated, and the donors were mostly white British, with more females than males. Two AZD1222 administrations were followed by greater Spike-specific TCR breadth and depth.

The specimen was peripheral blood, collected on day 0 of AZD1222 vaccination. The clonotype comes from an adult in good health.

In nucleotides, the CDR3 is TGTGCCAGCAGTTTAGGACTAGCGGGGTCTGAGGAGCAGTACTTC. Amino acids: CASSLGLAGSEEQYF. This chain connects TRBV28 to TRBJ2-7, with TRBD2 identical over 12 bases. Germline assignment: CDR1 MDHEN and CDR2 SYDVKM. Trimming removed 2 bases from V and 7 bases from J; junction bases left unmatched: 6. The CDR3 runs 15 residues.